This TCR beta chain was sequenced during a study of blood T cell repertoires in COVID-19. Study information: The United States, Italy and Spain were the sources of the acute and convalescent COVID-19 samples. T cells, B-cell-depleted T cells, or PBMCs supplied cDNA or gDNA.

Germline V gives CDR1 ENHRY, CDR2 SYGVKD. The CDR3 has 13 residues. V lost 5 bases and J 2 bases, leaving 9 bases between the germline ends. In the study's own analysis: Scientists estimated how many nucleated cells there were by amplifying reference gene primers. Generated by immunoSEQ multiplex PCR, the TCRdb table keeps only in-frame clones and is missing some. V and J calls plus clone size are reproduced from that table; the DNA served to infer D and trimming. Here the sample spans more than 60,000 clones, 80% being singletons. The chain links TRBV10-3 to TRBJ1-1; a weak D match, TRBD1 (5 bases). The sequence was collected from a man aged 55 to 70 with active or convalescent COVID-19. Sequencing was performed on peripheral blood. The CDR3 here is CAISTQENTEAFF. For the CDR3, the DNA is TGTGCCATCAGTACACAGGAAAACACTGAAGCTTTCTTT.